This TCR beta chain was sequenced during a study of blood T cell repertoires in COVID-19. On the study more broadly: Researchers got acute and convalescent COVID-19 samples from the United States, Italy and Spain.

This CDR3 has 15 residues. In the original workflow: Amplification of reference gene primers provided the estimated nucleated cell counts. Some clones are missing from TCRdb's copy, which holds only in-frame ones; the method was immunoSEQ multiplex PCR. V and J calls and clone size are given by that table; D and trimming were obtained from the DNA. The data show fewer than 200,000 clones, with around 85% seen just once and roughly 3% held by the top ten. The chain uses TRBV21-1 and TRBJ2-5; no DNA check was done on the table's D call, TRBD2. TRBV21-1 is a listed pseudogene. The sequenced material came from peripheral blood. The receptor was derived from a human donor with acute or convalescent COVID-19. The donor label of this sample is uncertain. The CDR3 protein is CASSKVEAGEETQYF. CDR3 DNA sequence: TGTGCCAGCAGCAAAGTGGAGGCGGGCGAAGAGACCCAGTACTTC.